The rows below give T cell receptor beta chains drawn from one sample of a study of blood T cell repertoires in COVID-19. Libraries were prepared by immunoSEQ multiplex PCR; TCRdb keeps only in-frame clonotypes and omits some of them. The table records about 39,000 clones, approximately 90% of them present only once. The sequenced sample consisted of peripheral blood. The receptors come from a man in his forties or fifties with active COVID-19. The CDR3 runs from the conserved cysteine through the conserved F or W. A D gene is named only where the DNA matches it firmly. Size values are once, few and many counts, or a class for expanded clones, and some rows have none.

j_call v_call clone_size d_call cdr3_nt cdr3_aa
TRBJ2-7 TRBV11-2 NA TRBD1 TGTGCCAGCAGCCAGGGACAGGGGAGGTCTCGCGAGCAGTACTTC CASSQGQGRSREQYF
TRBJ1-2 TRBV6-5 NA TRBD1 TGTGCCAGCAGTTGGACAGGGCAGGGCTATGGCTACACCTTC CASSWTGQGYGYTF
TRBJ2-1 TRBV7-3 NA NA TGTGCCAGCAGCACGCGAACTAGGGATGAGCAGTTCTTC CASSTRTRDEQFF
TRBJ1-4 TRBV5-6 NA NA TGTGCCAGCAGATCTAGGGCGGGGAGTGAAAAACTGTTTTTT CASRSRAGSEKLFF
TRBJ2-3 TRBV5-1 NA NA TGCGCCAGCCGGAAAAGCGGGCCCACAGATACGCAGTATTTT CASRKSGPTDTQYF
TRBJ2-1 TRBV9 once TRBD2 TGTGCCAGCAGCGCCTCCCCAGCGGGAGACTCCTACAATGAGCAGTTCTTC CASSASPAGDSYNEQFF
TRBJ2-7 TRBV2 few TRBD1 TGTGCCAGCAGTGTGGACAGGGGATACTACGAGCAGTACTTC CASSVDRGYYEQYF
TRBJ2-7 TRBV18 NA TRBD1 TGTGCCAGCTCACCCGGGACAGGGAACGAGCAGTACTTC CASSPGTGNEQYF
TRBJ2-3 TRBV28 once TRBD2 TGTGCCAGCAGTTTAGTTAGCGGGGGTATAGATACGCAGTATTTT CASSLVSGGIDTQYF
TRBJ2-7 TRBV19 once TRBD2 TGTGCCACCCGGGGGGGCAGTTCGAGCGAGCAGTACTTC CATRGGSSSEQYF
TRBJ1-2 TRBV10-2 NA NA TGCGCCAGCCATCCCGGGACATTTTATGGCTACACCTTC CASHPGTFYGYTF
TRBJ2-7 TRBV7-2 NA NA TGTGCCAGCAGCCTTTCCTTCACAGGGAGCGAGCAGTACTTC CASSLSFTGSEQYF
TRBJ2-3 TRBV4-1 NA NA TGCGCCAGCAGCCAACCTGGGGGGGCGACAGATACGCAGTATTTT CASSQPGGATDTQYF
TRBJ1-5 TRBV7-2 NA NA TGTGCCAGCAGTCCCCAAAATGATCAGCCCCAGCATTTT CASSPQNDQPQHF
TRBJ2-5 TRBV3-1/TRBV3-2 NA TRBD1 TGTGCCAGCAGCCGGTACAGGGGGTTCCAAGAGACCCAGTACTTC CASSRYRGFQETQYF
TRBJ1-3 TRBV5-1 NA NA TGCGCCAGCAGCTTGGGAACGGCCGGGGGTGGAAACACCATATATTTT CASSLGTAGGGNTIYF
TRBJ1-5 TRBV5-5 few TRBD1 TGTGCCAGCAGCTGGGACAGGGCCCAGCCCCAGCATTTT CASSWDRAQPQHF
TRBJ2-1 TRBV29-1 NA NA TGCAGCGTTGTGAAGCGTCTGGATGAGCAGTTCTTC CSVVKRLDEQFF
TRBJ2-2 TRBV2 NA TRBD2 TGTGCCAGCAAAGAGCGGGGGAGCACCGGGGAGCTGTTTTTT CASKERGSTGELFF
TRBJ2-5 TRBV30 few NA TGTGCCTGGAGCCGGGACACCGAAGAGACCCAGTACTTC CAWSRDTEETQYF
TRBJ2-7 TRBV3-1/TRBV3-2 NA NA TGTGCCAGCAGCCGCACCGGGACAAACTACGAGCAGTACTTC CASSRTGTNYEQYF
TRBJ2-7 TRBV3-1/TRBV3-2 NA NA TGTGCCAGCAGCCAAGTCGGTGGGGGGTACTACGAGCAGTACTTC CASSQVGGGYYEQYF
TRBJ2-2 TRBV19 NA NA TGTGCCCCGTCGCAGGAAACAACCGGGGAGCTGTTTTTT CAPSQETTGELFF
TRBJ1-2 TRBV7-9 NA TRBD1 TGTGCCAGCAGCCCAATTGGACAGGGGGCTGGCTACACCTTC CASSPIGQGAGYTF
TRBJ1-5 TRBV11-2 few TRBD1 TGTGCCAGCAGCTTCGGGACAGGTGAATTTCAGCCCCAGCATTTT CASSFGTGEFQPQHF
TRBJ2-1 TRBV6-5 NA NA TGTGCCAGCAGTTACCAGGGGTCTAACAATGAGCAGTTCTTC CASSYQGSNNEQFF
TRBJ1-2 TRBV10-3 NA NA TGTGCCATCAGTGACCCAGGGGACAATGGCTACACCTTC CAISDPGDNGYTF
TRBJ1-5 TRBV19 NA NA TGTGCCAGTAGCACAGGGCTTCGGGAGCCCCAGCATTTT CASSTGLREPQHF
TRBJ1-2 TRBV7-2 NA NA TGTGCCAGCAGCTTATCATCGGGGGGCGCCTCCCTAAATGGCTACACCTTC CASSLSSGGASLNGYTF
TRBJ1-1 TRBV7-9 NA TRBD1 TGTGCCAGCAGCTGGACAGGGACCCCAGCGACTGAAGCTTTCTTT CASSWTGTPATEAFF
TRBJ1-1 TRBV6-5 NA NA TGTGCCAGCAGAGGGGTCCCTGAAGCTTTCTTT CASRGVPEAFF
TRBJ2-6 TRBV19 once NA TGTGCCAGTAGTCAACAGGCCTACTCTGGGGCCAACGTCCTGACTTTC CASSQQAYSGANVLTF
TRBJ1-2 TRBV5-5 NA TRBD1 TGTGCCAGCAGCTTGGCAGGGGGCTTCTATGGCTACACCTTC CASSLAGGFYGYTF
TRBJ2-1 TRBV7-8 NA NA TGTGCCAGCAGCTTGTCAGGGTGGAATGAGCAGTTCTTC CASSLSGWNEQFF
TRBJ2-3 TRBV5-1 NA TRBD2 TGCGCCAGCAGCTTGGTTAAAGTAGCGGGGGGCACAGATACGCAGTATTTT CASSLVKVAGGTDTQYF
TRBJ2-2 TRBV27 NA NA TGTGCCAGCAGACTGGGGAGGAACACCGGGGAGCTGTTTTTT CASRLGRNTGELFF
TRBJ2-3 TRBV7-9 NA NA TGTGCCATTTCAGCGGGCAGCACAGATACGCAGTATTTT CAISAGSTDTQYF
TRBJ1-1 TRBV7-8 NA NA TGTGCCAGCAGCTTAGAACAGAACACTGAAGCTTTCTTT CASSLEQNTEAFF
TRBJ2-7 TRBV5-4 few TRBD1 TGTGCCAGCAGCTTGGGCAGGGGGCAAGGCTACGAGCAGTACTTC CASSLGRGQGYEQYF
TRBJ2-5 TRBV3-1/TRBV3-2 NA NA TGTGCCAGCAGCCTTAGGAGCGAGGAGACCCAGTACTTC CASSLRSEETQYF
TRBJ1-6 TRBV4-3 NA TRBD1 TGCGCCAGCAGCCAGGTTGGGGGACAGGGGGCGCGCCCCCTCCACTTT CASSQVGGQGARPLHF
TRBJ1-1 TRBV18 NA NA TGTGCCAGCTCACCGCGACAGGACACTGAAGCTTTCTTT CASSPRQDTEAFF
TRBJ2-1 TRBV7-2 NA NA TGTGCCAGCAGCTCGGGACTTCCCTACAATGAGCAGTTCTTC CASSSGLPYNEQFF
TRBJ1-4 TRBV28 NA NA TGTGCCAGCAGTTTGAGGGCCCGTCCTGAAAAACTGTTTTTT CASSLRARPEKLFF
TRBJ2-5 TRBV9 NA NA TGTGCCAGCAGCGTAGACGGCAGGGGTCAAGAGACCCAGTACTTC CASSVDGRGQETQYF
TRBJ2-7 TRBV5-4 NA NA TGTGCCAGCAGCCCGACAGGTGTATCCTACGAGCAGTACTTC CASSPTGVSYEQYF
TRBJ1-5 TRBV7-2 NA NA TGTGCCAGCAGCGAACTGGGGAGTCAGCCCCAGCATTTT CASSELGSQPQHF
TRBJ2-7 TRBV11-3 NA NA TGTGCCAGCAGCCTTTCGGACAGCTACGAGCAGTACTTC CASSLSDSYEQYF
TRBJ2-1 TRBV5-1 NA NA TGCGCCAGCAGCTTGGGCTGGGGGGTCCACAATGAGCAGTTCTTC CASSLGWGVHNEQFF
TRBJ1-1 TRBV4-3 once NA TGCGCCAGCAGCCAAGATGTTAAGGGGGATACTGAAGCTTTCTTT CASSQDVKGDTEAFF
TRBJ2-3 TRBV18 NA NA TGTGCCAGCTCACTGGGCGGGTCTAGCACAGATACGCAGTATTTT CASSLGGSSTDTQYF
TRBJ2-5 TRBV10-3 NA TRBD1 TGTGCCATCAGGGGGACAGATGAGGGGTCCCAGTACTTC CAIRGTDEGSQYF